Below are 20 T cell receptor beta chains sequenced from a single sample in a study of T cell changes during pregnancy in multiple sclerosis. TCRdb keeps only in-frame clones here, not all; method: immunoSEQ multiplex PCR. This table has 45,000 to 70,000 clones, about 92% appearing once. The sample consisted of CD4+ T cells from peripheral blood mononuclear cells, taken in the second trimester of pregnancy. The receptors shown here come from a female donor with multiple sclerosis, enrolled in a pregnancy study.

This sequence joins TRBV28 and TRBJ2-4, with D perhaps TRBD1 (6 bases). Germline-derived CDR1 and CDR2 are MDHEN and SYDVKM. The CDR3 consists of 15 residues. Trimming shortened V by 2 bases and J by 3 bases, and 11 bases separated the two germline ends. CDR3 sequence: CASSLAGVGKNIQYF. In DNA form, the CDR3 reads TGTGCCAGCAGTTTAGCAGGGGTGGGCAAAAACATTCAGTACTTC. The full variable domain, its missing parts supplied by reference TRBV28 and TRBJ2-4, is DVKVTQSSRYLVKRTGEKVFLECVQDMDHENMFWYRQDPGLGLRLIYFSYDVKMKEKGDIPEGYSVSREKKERFSLILESASTNQTSMYLCASSLAGVGKNIQYFGAGTRLSVL.

This clone was detected once. V is TRBV7-2 and J is TRBJ2-1; 9 bases line up with TRBD1. V was pared by 2 bases and J by 7 bases, with 6 bases of the junction left unmatched. Germline loops: CDR1 SGHTA, CDR2 FQGNSA. CDR3 length: 15 residues. CDR3 coding DNA: TGTGCCAGCAGCTTATCGGGACAGGGCAGGAATGAGCAGTTCTTC. This encodes CASSLSGQGRNEQFF.

This chain links TRBV5-1 with TRBJ2-1; 11 bases map to TRBD1. J was trimmed by 10 bases and V by 2 bases; bases with no gene match: 8. Germline V gives CDR1 SGHRS, CDR2 YFSETQ. This CDR3 is 15 amino acids long. The CDR3 nucleotides are TGCGCCAGCAGCTTTGGGACAGGGGGGACGGGAGAGCAGTTCTTC. Translated: CASSFGTGGTGEQFF.

The rearrangement uses TRBV6-5 and TRBJ2-4, with TRBD1 identical over 7 bases. The CDR3 runs to 14 residues. Germline V gene sequence: CDR1 MNHEY, CDR2 SVGAGI. Trimming cost V 7 bases and J 8 bases; bases outside gene matches: 11. CDR3 sequence (DNA): TGTGCCAGCACCCCACGACAGGGTGGTTACATTCAGTACTTC. This translates into CASTPRQGGYIQYF.

The V and J genes are TRBV7-8 and TRBJ2-1; tentative D call: TRBD1 (5 bases). Trimming cost V 1 base and J 3 bases, with 7 bases left between them. Germline loops: CDR1 SGHVS, CDR2 FQNEAQ. This CDR3 has 14 residues. The CDR3 here is CASSLGGGYNEQFF. In DNA form, the CDR3 reads TGTGCCAGCAGCTTAGGGGGCGGCTACAATGAGCAGTTCTTC.

This clone has just one count. The rearrangement uses TRBV2 and TRBJ1-2, with D unclear. This CDR3 is 14 amino acids long. The V end was cut by 0 bases, the J end by 8 bases, with 13 bases between. Germline V gene data show CDR1 as SNHLY and CDR2 as FYNNEI. The CDR3 DNA follows: TGTGCCAGCAGTGAAGCGCTTCGGAGTAGAGGCTACACCTTC. It encodes CASSEALRSRGYTF. The full variable domain, its missing parts supplied by reference TRBV2 and TRBJ1-2, is EPEVTQTPSHQVTQMGQEVILRCVPISNHLYFYWYRQILGQKVEFLVSFYNNEISEKSEIFDDQFSVERPDGSNFTLKIRSTKLEDSAMYFCASSEALRSRGYTFGSGTRLTVV.

This clone was observed a single time. This chain connects TRBV7-8 to TRBJ2-1; TRBD2 matches 8 bases. V lost 7 bases, J lost 4 bases, and 12 bases stayed unmatched. The CDR3 extends over 16 amino acids. Per germline, CDR1 SGHVS and CDR2 FQNEAQ. This chain's CDR3 is CASTLGRGAGYNEQFF. In nucleotides, the CDR3 is TGTGCCAGCACCCTCGGGAGGGGAGCCGGGTACAATGAGCAGTTCTTC.

The V and J genes are TRBV5-1 and TRBJ2-7; 11 bases map to TRBD1. The V gene end was trimmed by 7 bases and the J gene end by 5 bases; junction bases not matched to a gene: 8. Germline CDR1 is SGHRS and CDR2 is YFSETQ. CDR3 length: 14 amino acids. The CDR3 is CASGRDRGFDEQYF. The CDR3 DNA reads as TGCGCCAGCGGCCGGGACAGGGGGTTTGACGAGCAGTACTTC.

The V and J genes are TRBV7-2 and TRBJ2-7, with TRBD1 identical over 9 bases. There are 13 residues in the CDR3. The germline CDR1 and CDR2 sequences are SGHTA and FQGNSA. With 3 bases clipped from V and 6 bases from J, the junction kept 3 bases outside the gene matches. CDR3: CASSFTGGGEQYF. Here the CDR3 DNA reads TGTGCCAGCAGCTTCACAGGGGGCGGCGAGCAGTACTTC. The full variable domain, its missing parts supplied by reference TRBV7-2 and TRBJ2-7, is GAGVSQSPSNKVTEKGKDVELRCDPISGHTALYWYRQSLGQGLEFLIYFQGNSAPDKSGLPSDRFSAERTGGSVSTLTIQRTQQEDSAVYLCASSFTGGGEQYFGPGTRLTVT.

The chain has TRBV27 and TRBJ2-7, with 12 bases fitting TRBD2. The ends lost 3 bases at V and 6 bases at J; junction bases unmatched: 18. The CDR3 covers 19 residues. Germline V lookup: CDR1 MNHEY, CDR2 SMNVEV (reference sequence). CDR3 protein: CASSFEPPRLAGVGSEQYF. DNA for the CDR3: TGTGCCAGCAGTTTTGAACCTCCAAGACTAGCGGGAGTAGGTAGCGAGCAGTACTTC.

In its sample, this clone was seen once. The chain links TRBV7-2 to TRBJ2-5; the D is unclear. The V and J ends lost 5 bases and 2 bases respectively, with 12 bases between them. This CDR3 is built from 14 residues. Germline CDR1 is SGHTA and CDR2 is FQGNSA. The CDR3 loop is CASSPLSRQETQYF. CDR3 coding DNA: TGTGCCAGCAGCCCTCTCTCCCGGCAAGAGACCCAGTACTTC.

This rearrangement joins TRBV28 to TRBJ1-2; possibly TRBD1 for D (6 bases). V was shortened by 6 bases and J by 1 base, with 21 bases between the two germline ends. Germline V gene lookup returns CDR1 MDHEN and CDR2 SYDVKM. The CDR3 covers 17 residues. This CDR3 reads CASRSLGAGTNNYGYTF. The CDR3 coding sequence is TGTGCCAGCAGAAGTTTGGGGGCCGGGACAAATAACTATGGCTACACCTTC.

The chain couples TRBV16 to TRBJ2-2; D may be TRBD1 (5 bases). The CDR3 runs 18 residues. V was trimmed by 4 bases and J by 0 bases, leaving 18 bases between them. Germline V gene sequence: CDR1 KGHSY, CDR2 FQNENV. In DNA form, the CDR3 reads TGTGCCAGCAGCCTCCGACAGTTCCTAAACGCGAACACCGGGGAGCTGTTTTTT. Amino acids: CASSLRQFLNANTGELFF.

The chain recombines TRBV7-2 with TRBJ1-2; D perhaps matches TRBD1 (5 bases). CDR1 is SGHTA and CDR2 is FQGNSA in the germline V gene. V was trimmed by 4 bases and J by 6 bases, leaving 15 bases between them. The CDR3 has 14 residues. CDR3 protein: CASSSVAGRHGYTF. The CDR3 region has the DNA TGTGCCAGCAGCTCGGTGGCAGGGCGACATGGCTACACCTTC. Full variable domain (outside the CDR3, taken from reference TRBV7-2 and TRBJ1-2): GAGVSQSPSNKVTEKGKDVELRCDPISGHTALYWYRQSLGQGLEFLIYFQGNSAPDKSGLPSDRFSAERTGGSVSTLTIQRTQQEDSAVYLCASSSVAGRHGYTFGSGTRLTVV.

The chain joins TRBV19 to TRBJ2-1; 10 nucleotides line up with TRBD2. The germline CDR1 and CDR2 sequences are LNHDA and SQIVND (reference sequence). The J segment lost 2 bases and the V segment lost 6 bases, leaving 7 bases of the junction unmatched. This CDR3 has 16 residues. CDR3: CASSLAGEGAYNEQFF. CDR3 DNA: TGTGCCAGTAGCCTAGCGGGAGAGGGGGCCTACAATGAGCAGTTCTTC.

As DNA, the CDR3 is TGTGCCAGCAGTGATTCTAGCGGGAGGGCCTATGAGCAGTTCTTC. Its protein product is CASSDSSGRAYEQFF. This chain uses TRBV6-1 with TRBJ2-1, with 12 bases lining up with TRBD2. The CDR3 length is 15 residues. Germline trimming cut 3 bases from V and 8 bases from J; bases unmatched to any gene: 5. Germline V gene sequence: CDR1 MNHNS, CDR2 SASEGT.

The rearrangement links TRBV19 to TRBJ1-5; D is ambiguous. The CDR3 loop spans 15 amino acids. Germline CDR1 and CDR2: LNHDA and SQIVND (reference sequence). The ends were cut back, 8 bases at V and 0 bases at J, with 14 bases in the middle. The CDR3 loop is CASQRIGNSNQPQHF. CDR3 DNA: TGTGCCAGTCAGAGGATCGGGAATAGCAATCAGCCCCAGCATTTT.

The chain combines TRBV19 with TRBJ2-2, with 10 bases matching TRBD1. Germline lookup yields CDR1 LNHDA and CDR2 SQIVND (reference sequence). The CDR3 runs to 18 residues. Trimming cost V 7 bases and J 0 bases; bases outside gene matches: 11. As DNA, the CDR3 is TGTGCCAGTAAACGGGCCAAGGGGACAGGGGCGAACACCGGGGAGCTGTTTTTT. As protein: CASKRAKGTGANTGELFF.

This chain connects TRBV7-3 to TRBJ2-2; 7 nucleotides match TRBD1. CDR1 SGHTA and CDR2 FQGTGA come from the germline V gene. Trimming cost V 4 bases and J 6 bases; bases outside gene matches: 11. The CDR3 extends over 16 amino acids. The CDR3 DNA reads as TGTGCCAGCAGCTCTCTTATTCCAGGGGGAGCCGGGGAGCTGTTTTTT. Translating it yields CASSSLIPGGAGELFF.

The V gene is TRBV7-2, the J gene TRBJ1-5; D is possibly TRBD1 (5 bases). Germline-derived CDR1 and CDR2 are SGHTA and FQGNSA. The CDR3 is made up of 15 amino acids. Trimming cost V 5 bases and J 0 bases, with 11 bases left between them. CDR3 bases: TGTGCCAGCAGCCGGCAGGGAAATAGCAATCAGCCCCAGCATTTT. As protein: CASSRQGNSNQPQHF.